The 28 T cell receptor beta chains listed next were all sequenced from one sample in a study of blood T cell repertoires in COVID-19. Sequencing was performed with immunoSEQ multiplex PCR; in TCRdb, only in-frame clones are kept and a portion is missing. The sample has about 74,000 clones; 84% are singletons. The sample consisted of peripheral blood. These receptors were collected from a man between 65 and 85 years old with acute or convalescent COVID-19.

The chain carries TRBV7-9 and TRBJ2-5; a weak D match, TRBD1 (7 bases). From germline, CDR1 is SEHNR and CDR2 FQNEAQ (reference sequence). The CDR3 runs 15 residues. V gave up 1 base and J gave up 1 base, with 10 bases separating them. The CDR3 DNA sequence: TGTGCCAGCAGCTTAGTTCAGGGGGGCCAAGAGACCCAGTACTTC. It yields the protein CASSLVQGGQETQYF.

The J gene is TRBJ2-7, the V gene TRBV5-4, with TRBD2 as a possible D gene (6 bases). The CDR3 extends over 15 amino acids. The V gene's germline CDR1 is SGHNT and CDR2 YYREEE (reference sequence). The V end was cut by 4 bases, the J end by 0 bases, with 14 bases between. The CDR3 nucleotides are TGTGCCAGCAGCCACAGCGGGCTGAGCTCCTACGAGCAGTACTTC. This sequence encodes CASSHSGLSSYEQYF.

This sequence joins TRBV5-1 and TRBJ2-1; D possibly corresponds to TRBD2 (6 bases). CDR3 length: 14 residues. The germline V gene has CDR1 SGHRS and CDR2 YFSETQ. Trimming stripped 5 bases from V and 10 bases from J, with 19 bases between. The CDR3 region is CASSSGTVVGEQFF. CDR3 DNA: TGCGCCAGCAGTTCCGGGACTGTTGTTGGGGAGCAGTTCTTC.

The rearrangement joins TRBV19 to TRBJ1-3, with 7 bases fitting TRBD1. CDR1 is LNHDA, CDR2 SQIVND, per germline (reference sequence). Trimming at V came to 4 bases and at J to 0 bases, leaving 6 bases not matched to a gene. The CDR3 loop spans 16 amino acids. CDR3 region: CASSKIQGSSGNTIYF. CDR3 bases: TGTGCCAGTAGTAAAATACAGGGGAGCTCTGGAAACACCATATATTTT.

The V and J genes are TRBV27 and TRBJ1-1; 7 nucleotides match TRBD1. Germline V gene data show CDR1 as MNHEY and CDR2 as SMNVEV (reference sequence). J lost 1 base, V lost 6 bases, and 5 bases had no gene match. The CDR3 is 14 residues long. The CDR3 DNA reads as TGTGCCAGCAGGTGGACAGGCACGAACACTGAAGCTTTCTTT. Translating it yields CASRWTGTNTEAFF.

The chain has TRBV5-1 and TRBJ1-5; TRBD1 matches 7 bases. V trimming: 0 bases; J trimming: 9 bases; junction bases outside the gene matches: 9. The CDR3 spans 15 residues. The germline V gene encodes CDR1 SGHRS and CDR2 YFSETQ. The CDR3 spells CASSLDTGEIWPQHF. CDR3 in DNA: TGCGCCAGCAGCTTGGACACAGGGGAGATTTGGCCCCAGCATTTT.

The chain employs TRBV29-1 and TRBJ2-5, with D unresolved. The CDR3 extends over 14 amino acids. V was pared by 6 bases and J by 3 bases, with 17 bases between. In germline, CDR1 is SQVTM, CDR2 ANQGSEA. The CDR3 sequence: CSVRVQLAKETQYF. CDR3 nucleotide sequence: TGCAGCGTAAGAGTACAGCTGGCGAAAGAGACCCAGTACTTC.

The rearrangement links TRBV11-2 to TRBJ2-1, with a possible D match to TRBD2 (5 bases). This CDR3 region has 15 residues. Germline values: CDR1 SGHAT, CDR2 FQNNGV. V lost 1 base, J lost 4 bases, and 11 bases lay in between. This chain's CDR3 is CASSLGEWGYNEQFF. The CDR3 bases are TGTGCCAGCAGCTTAGGGGAGTGGGGTTACAATGAGCAGTTCTTC.

This chain uses TRBV5-1 with TRBJ2-7; tentatively, D is TRBD1 (6 bases). There are 13 residues in the CDR3. Per germline, CDR1 SGHRS and CDR2 YFSETQ. Deletions cut 0 bases from V and 3 bases from J, with 7 bases between. This CDR3 reads CASSLARGYEQYF. The CDR3 coding sequence is TGCGCCAGCAGCTTGGCCAGGGGCTACGAGCAGTACTTC.

The rearrangement joins TRBV28 to TRBJ1-2, with no clear D. V lost 5 bases to trimming and J lost 4 bases, with 11 bases between them. The germline V gene encodes CDR1 MDHEN and CDR2 SYDVKM. The CDR3 runs to 13 residues. The CDR3 bases are TGTGCCAGCAGTCGAGAGACTACCTATGGCTACACCTTC. Translated, it gives CASSRETTYGYTF.

V is TRBV4-3 and J is TRBJ1-6, with 7 bases fitting TRBD1. V trimming: 3 bases; J trimming: 14 bases; junction bases outside the gene matches: 13. Germline V gene data show CDR1 as LGHNA and CDR2 as YSLEER. The CDR3 length is 15 residues. This chain's CDR3 is CASSQQGVGSGSLHF. In nucleotides, the CDR3 is TGCGCCAGCAGCCAGCAGGGGGTGGGATCCGGATCCCTCCACTTT.

This sequence joins TRBV5-1 and TRBJ2-2, with a weak D call TRBD2 (6 bases). The CDR3 is made up of 15 amino acids. Between the trimmed V and J ends, which lost 4 bases and 0 bases, there was a span of 10 bases. Germline-derived CDR1 and CDR2 are SGHRS and YFSETQ. This chain's CDR3 is CASSPGDPNTGELFF. As DNA, the CDR3 is TGCGCCAGCAGCCCGGGGGACCCGAACACCGGGGAGCTGTTTTTT.

This chain uses TRBV20-1 with TRBJ2-1; D gene uncertain. Germline lookup yields CDR1 DFQATT and CDR2 SNEGSKA (reference sequence). The V end lost 3 bases, the J end lost 1 base, and 16 bases lay between the germline ends. This CDR3 is built from 16 residues. This chain's CDR3 is CSASDGQAPSYNEQFF. The CDR3 DNA follows: TGCAGTGCTAGTGACGGCCAGGCGCCTTCCTACAATGAGCAGTTCTTC.

This rearrangement joins TRBV7-8 to TRBJ2-5; TRBD1 might be the D (6 bases). V was pared by 3 bases and J by 2 bases, with 10 bases between. From germline, CDR1 is SGHVS and CDR2 FQNEAQ. The CDR3 loop spans 14 amino acids. CDR3 sequence (DNA): TGTGCCAGCAGCTTGGACAGAAAACAAGAGACCCAGTACTTC. It is translated as CASSLDRKQETQYF.

As to this clone: An end of the junction does not agree with germline; a read error may underlie this. This chain links TRBV7-7 with TRBJ2-7, with 9 positions matching TRBD1. Germline assignment: CDR1 SSHAT and CDR2 FNYEAQ (reference sequence). The CDR3 contains 15 residues. The CDR3 coding sequence is TGTGCTAGCAGCCCAGGGACAGGGCACTGGGACGAGCAGTACTTC. Translating gives CASSPGTGHWDEQYF.

The rearrangement joins TRBV29-1 to TRBJ2-1; the match to TRBD2 covers 11 bases. CDR1 and CDR2 from the germline V gene are SQVTM and ANQGSEA. Trimming removed 3 bases from V and 6 bases from J; junction bases left unmatched: 7. CDR3 size: 15 residues. Written as DNA, the CDR3 is TGCAGCGTTGAGGCTGGGCTAGCGGGGGGCAATGAGCAGTTCTTC. Translated, it gives CSVEAGLAGGNEQFF.

The gene calls are TRBV2 and TRBJ2-5; TRBD1 might be the D (6 bases). From germline, CDR1 is SNHLY and CDR2 FYNNEI. The CDR3 runs to 13 residues. V dropped 4 bases and J dropped 5 bases, with 11 bases sitting between them. CDR3 DNA: TGTGCCAGCAGTGGGGGGACACGCGAGACCCAGTACTTC. Protein: CASSGGTRETQYF.

The table lists this clone with a count of one. The chain joins TRBV19 to TRBJ1-2, with 8 bases identical to TRBD1. V shed 4 bases and J 4 bases; nucleotides not matched to a gene: 2. The CDR3 contains 13 residues. The germline CDR1 and CDR2 sequences are LNHDA and SQIVND (reference sequence). In DNA, the CDR3 is TGTGCCAGTAGTACTCAGGGGGCCTATGGCTACACCTTC. Its translation is CASSTQGAYGYTF.

This clone appeared a single time. CDR3 DNA: TGTGCCAGCAGCCTCGGGACAGGGGGGGGATACGAGCAGTACTTC. This codes for CASSLGTGGGYEQYF. This chain joins TRBV7-8 and TRBJ2-7; 11 positions match TRBD1. The CDR3 contains 15 residues. Germline-derived CDR1 and CDR2 are SGHVS and FQNEAQ. V trimming: 5 bases; J trimming: 4 bases; junction bases outside the gene matches: 7.

This chain uses TRBV6-6 with TRBJ1-1; TRBD1 matches 9 bases. This CDR3 is 14 amino acids long. Germline CDR1 and CDR2: MNHNY and SVGAGI (reference sequence). J lost 2 bases, V lost 4 bases, and 2 bases had no gene match. The CDR3 DNA reads TGTGCCAGCAGTTTCACAGGGGGCAACACTGAAGCTTTCTTT. Residues: CASSFTGGNTEAFF.

The rearrangement joins TRBV19 to TRBJ1-4; no definite D call. The V gene lost 5 bases and the J gene lost 4 bases, with 14 bases spanning the gap. The germline CDR1 and CDR2 sequences are LNHDA and SQIVND (reference sequence). The CDR3 is made up of 15 amino acids. The CDR3 reads CASSSRRVGNEKLFF. In nucleotides, the CDR3 is TGTGCCAGTAGTTCGAGGCGGGTTGGTAATGAAAAACTGTTTTTT.

This chain connects TRBV7-2 to TRBJ2-7; TRBD1 agrees at 11 bases. The germline V gene encodes CDR1 SGHTA and CDR2 FQGNSA. The CDR3 runs 15 residues. Germline trimming cut 5 bases from V and 4 bases from J; bases unmatched to any gene: 7. CDR3 nucleotides: TGTGCCAGCAGCATGGCCGGGACAGGGGGTTACGAGCAGTACTTC. It yields the protein CASSMAGTGGYEQYF.

The J gene is TRBJ2-7, the V gene TRBV29-1; TRBD2 aligns across 12 bases. Germline loops: CDR1 SQVTM, CDR2 ANQGSEA. With V trimmed by 5 bases and J by 2 bases, 4 bases remained unmatched. The CDR3 has 14 residues. The CDR3 nucleotides are TGCAGCGTTCAACGGACTAGCGGGGCCTACGAGCAGTACTTC. This translates into CSVQRTSGAYEQYF.

A word on this clone: One end of the junction does not line up with germline, which may come from a read error. The chain employs TRBV28 and TRBJ2-3; 10 bases are shared with TRBD2. The CDR3 loop spans 12 amino acids. In germline, CDR1 is MDHEN, CDR2 SYDVKM. DNA of the CDR3: TGTGCCAGCAGTTACCTAGCGGGAGCACAAGCTTTT. Protein product: CASSYLAGAQAF. The variable domain in full, with the rest retrieved from reference TRBV28 and TRBJ2-3, is DVKVTQSSRYLVKRTGEKVFLECVQDMDHENMFWYRQDPGLGLRLIYFSYDVKMKEKGDIPEGYSVSREKKERFSLILESASTNQTSMYLCASSYLAGAQAFGPGTRLTVL.

The rearrangement joins TRBV7-2 to TRBJ2-5; D gene uncertain. The length of the CDR3 is 15 residues. With 2 bases removed from V and 1 base from J, the gap between germline ends came to 11 bases. Germline V gene data show CDR1 as SGHTA and CDR2 as FQGNSA. The CDR3 protein is CASSLRSPGQETQYF. In nucleotides, the CDR3 is TGTGCCAGCAGCTTAAGGTCTCCAGGCCAAGAGACCCAGTACTTC.

The CDR3 DNA follows: TGTGCCACCAGTGAACTAGCGGGAGGAACCGGGGAGCTGTTTTTT. This codes for CATSELAGGTGELFF. The chain joins TRBV24-1 to TRBJ2-2; 12 bases agree with TRBD2. V gave up 4 bases and J gave up 5 bases; unmatched junction bases: 1. The CDR3 length is 15 residues. Germline CDR1 and CDR2: KGHDR and SFDVKD.

The chain couples TRBV3-1 (or the pseudogene TRBV3-2) to TRBJ2-7; 8 nucleotides align to TRBD2. This CDR3 has 13 amino acids. Germline CDR1 and CDR2: LGHDT and YNNKEL (reference sequence). V lost 3 bases to trimming and J lost 5 bases; unmatched junction nucleotides: 3. CDR3 sequence reads: CASSHRGGNEQYF. CDR3 DNA sequence: TGTGCCAGCAGCCATCGGGGGGGGAACGAGCAGTACTTC.

The J gene is TRBJ1-5, the V gene TRBV21-1; TRBD1 is the table's D call and was not checked against the DNA. TRBV21-1 is shown as a pseudogene. The CDR3 is made up of 18 amino acids. The CDR3 DNA reads TGTGCCAGCAGCAAAGGTAGGACAGGGTTTAGGGGCAATCAGCCCCAGCATTTT. This translates into CASSKGRTGFRGNQPQHF.